This T cell receptor (beta chain) comes out of a study of T-cell reconstitution after alpha-beta-depleted transplantation in children listed by TCRdb under 2016. The study in broad terms: The study quantitatively tracked T-cell immune reconstitution after TCRalphabeta/CD19-depleted allogeneic hematopoietic cell transplantation in children using TCR repertoire profiling.

Notes on this clonotype: No cognate antigen has been identified for it. It has no much larger one-base neighbor in the sample; base qualities were not kept.

Libraries were constructed by PCR. Reads for this sample came from an Illumina HiSeq 2500. To normalize quantification of the TCRbeta repertoire, the TCR libraries were built with molecular barcoding that relied on unique molecular identifiers. TCRdb applied fastp at Q25 and MiXCR to the public reads, then kept only in-frame beta chains. Each entry is one CDR3 protein sequence, shown with its most common DNA and genes. Counted in this sample were some 290,000 distinct CDR3 sequences; 9.9% of them appeared once. The ten largest clones capture about 9.5% of the sample. The sequence was collected from a human donor who donated a stem cell graft to a child with SCID. The specimen was PBMCs from the stem cell graft donor, collected from the stem cell graft.

The CDR3 corresponds to CASSFTSSSPGELFF. At the DNA level, the sequence is TGCGCCAGCAGCTTCACTAGTTCTAGCCCCGGGGAGCTGTTTTTT. The rearranged segments are TRBV5-1 and TRBJ2-2; a weak D assignment points to TRBD2 (5 bases agree). The germline V gene gives CDR1 as SGHRS and CDR2 as YFSETQ. CDR3 length: 15 amino acids, cysteine to phenylalanine. Only CDR3 DNA is held: 45 bases, read in frame from base 1. Between the V and J ends, shortened by 2 bases and 6 bases respectively, the junction contains 14 bases.